This T cell receptor (beta chain) was sequenced for a study of post-analysis software for immune sequencing data. About the study: Progressive-relapsing, secondary progressive and relapsing-remitting multiple sclerosis were among the disease courses included.

Note on this clonotype: Antigen unknown.

The study's findings and limits: Multiple sclerosis patients had significantly lower normalized Chao1 diversity than controls. The F measure placed samples prepared in the same batch into strongly shared clusters.

cDNA libraries of TCR beta carried unique molecular identifiers. Each CDR3 protein gets one entry after TCRdb re-called the PCR reads with MiXCR. Among some 450,000 distinct CDR3 sequences, 45% were seen once, and the ten largest hold around 10%. Source material: blood. The receptor was derived from a girl between 5 and 17 years old with multiple sclerosis.

The CDR3, as DNA: TGTGCCGCCTCATCCGGGACTAGCGGGTACAATGAGCAGTTCTTC. Translating it yields CAASSGTSGYNEQFF. The chain employs TRBV10-3 and TRBJ2-1, with 12 nucleotides matching TRBD2. Trimming cost V 11 bases and J 4 bases; bases outside gene matches: 9. The CDR3 runs to 15 residues. Germline V lookup: CDR1 ENHRY, CDR2 SYGVKD.